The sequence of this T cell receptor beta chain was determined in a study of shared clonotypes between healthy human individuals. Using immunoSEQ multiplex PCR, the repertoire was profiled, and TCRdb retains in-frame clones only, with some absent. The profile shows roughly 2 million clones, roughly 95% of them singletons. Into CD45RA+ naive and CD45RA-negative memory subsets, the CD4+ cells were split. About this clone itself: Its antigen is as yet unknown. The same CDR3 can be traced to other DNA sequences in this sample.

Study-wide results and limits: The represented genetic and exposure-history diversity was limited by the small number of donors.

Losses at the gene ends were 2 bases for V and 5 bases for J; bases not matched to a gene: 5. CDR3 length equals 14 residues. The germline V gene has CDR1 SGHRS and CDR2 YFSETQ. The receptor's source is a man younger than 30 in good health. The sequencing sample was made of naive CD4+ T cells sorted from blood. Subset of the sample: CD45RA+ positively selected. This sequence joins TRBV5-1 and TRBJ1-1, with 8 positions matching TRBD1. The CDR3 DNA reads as TGCGCCAGCAGCTTCGGACAGGGAGTGACTGAAGCTTTCTTT. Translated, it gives CASSFGQGVTEAFF.